The subject of this entry is one T cell receptor (beta chain). The specificity of this receptor is unknown. No much larger clone is present one base from it, and per-base qualities are unavailable. The data were obtained in a study of tumor T cells in aggressive B-cell lymphoma (dated 2017 in TCRdb). From the cysteine up to the phenylalanine, the CDR3 has a length of 14 residues. Kept here is only the CDR3 DNA, which spans 42 bases and is read in frame from base 1. Here V drops 4 bases and J drops 5 bases, and the junction holds 2 bases not matched to any gene. CDR1 and CDR2 are read off the germline V gene as MNHGY and SVAAGI. Libraries were made using the immunoSEQ multiplex PCR assay. The table was pulled from immuneACCESS by TCRdb, which kept in-frame rearrangements only. Such tables lose some clones; where checked, under half of the loss comes from unresolved V genes, and the rest has no known cause. This sample gives about 7,900 clones in total; approximately 82% of them show up just once. The ten largest clones represent 4.5% to 5.5% of the sample.

Sample: tumor tissue. The sequence joins TRBV6-9 to TRBJ2-7, with 13 junctional bases fitting TRBD2. This TCR came from an adult with diffuse large B cell lymphoma. The DNA reads as follows: TGTGCCAGCAGTTGGACTAGCGGGAGCCACGAGCAGTACTTC. It translates to CASSWTSGSHEQYF.